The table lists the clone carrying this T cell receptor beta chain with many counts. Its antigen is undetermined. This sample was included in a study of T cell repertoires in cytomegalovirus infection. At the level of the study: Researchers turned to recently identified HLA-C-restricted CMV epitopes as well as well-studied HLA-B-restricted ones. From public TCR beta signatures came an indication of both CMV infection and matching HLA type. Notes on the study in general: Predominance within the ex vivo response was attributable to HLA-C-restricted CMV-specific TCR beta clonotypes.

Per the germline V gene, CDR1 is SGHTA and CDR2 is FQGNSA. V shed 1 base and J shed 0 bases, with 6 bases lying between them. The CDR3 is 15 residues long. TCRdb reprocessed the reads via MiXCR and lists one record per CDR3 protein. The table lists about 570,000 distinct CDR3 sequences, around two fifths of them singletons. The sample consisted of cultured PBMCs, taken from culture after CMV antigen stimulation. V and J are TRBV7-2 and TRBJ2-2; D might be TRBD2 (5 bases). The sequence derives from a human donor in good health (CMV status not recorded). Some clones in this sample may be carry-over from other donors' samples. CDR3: CASSLELANTGELFF. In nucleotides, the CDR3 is TGTGCCAGCAGCTTAGAACTAGCGAACACCGGGGAGCTGTTTTTT.